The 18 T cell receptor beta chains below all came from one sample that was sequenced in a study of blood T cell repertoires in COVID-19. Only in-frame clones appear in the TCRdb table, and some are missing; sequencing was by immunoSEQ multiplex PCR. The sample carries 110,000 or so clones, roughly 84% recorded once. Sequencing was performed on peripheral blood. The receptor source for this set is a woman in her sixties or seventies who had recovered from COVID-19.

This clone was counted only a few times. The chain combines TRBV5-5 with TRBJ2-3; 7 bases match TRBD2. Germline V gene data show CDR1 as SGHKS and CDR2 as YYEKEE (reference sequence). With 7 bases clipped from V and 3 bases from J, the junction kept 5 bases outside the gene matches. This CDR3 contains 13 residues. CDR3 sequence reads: CASLLGGTDTQYF. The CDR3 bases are TGTGCCAGCCTCCTGGGGGGGACAGATACGCAGTATTTT. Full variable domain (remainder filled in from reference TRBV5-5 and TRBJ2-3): DAGVTQSPTHLIKTRGQQVTLRCSPISGHKSVSWYQQVLGQGPQFIFQYYEKEERGRGNFPDRFSARQFPNYSSELNVNALLLGDSALYLCASLLGGTDTQYFGPGTRLTVL.

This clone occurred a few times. DNA of the CDR3: TGTGCCAGCTCAGGGGGCATCAATCAGCCCCAGCATTTT. This gives the protein CASSGGINQPQHF. This chain joins TRBV10-3 and TRBJ1-5, with TRBD1 matching 8 bases. V gave up 10 bases and J gave up 3 bases; unmatched junction bases: 5. This CDR3 has 13 amino acids. Germline CDR1 reads ENHRY; CDR2 reads SYGVKD.

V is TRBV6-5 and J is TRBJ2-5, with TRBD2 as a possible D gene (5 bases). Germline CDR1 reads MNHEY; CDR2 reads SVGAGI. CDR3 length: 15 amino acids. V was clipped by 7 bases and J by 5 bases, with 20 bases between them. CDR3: CASTRALAGVETQYF. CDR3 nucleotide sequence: TGTGCCAGCACCCGAGCCCTAGCTGGCGTCGAGACCCAGTACTTC.

For the CDR3, the DNA is TGTGCCTGGAGGGGAGGCAGGGGGCAGCCCCAGCATTTT. This gives the protein CAWRGGRGQPQHF. The J gene is TRBJ1-5, the V gene TRBV30, with 7 nucleotides matching TRBD1. V trimming: 3 bases; J trimming: 7 bases; junction bases outside the gene matches: 6. Germline loops: CDR1 GTSNPN, CDR2 SVGIG (reference sequence). The CDR3 loop spans 13 amino acids.

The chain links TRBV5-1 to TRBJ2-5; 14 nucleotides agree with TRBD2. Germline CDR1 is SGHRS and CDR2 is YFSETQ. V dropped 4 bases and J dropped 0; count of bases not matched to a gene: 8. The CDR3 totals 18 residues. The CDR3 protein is CASSAGLAGETYQETQYF. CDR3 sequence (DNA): TGCGCCAGCAGCGCGGGACTAGCGGGGGAAACGTACCAAGAGACCCAGTACTTC.

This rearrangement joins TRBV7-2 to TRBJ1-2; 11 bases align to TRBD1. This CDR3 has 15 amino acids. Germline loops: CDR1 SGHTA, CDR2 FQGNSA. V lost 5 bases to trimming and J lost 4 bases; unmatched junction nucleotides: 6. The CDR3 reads CASSPGTGGPYGYTF. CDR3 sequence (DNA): TGTGCCAGCAGCCCAGGGACAGGGGGGCCCTATGGCTACACCTTC.

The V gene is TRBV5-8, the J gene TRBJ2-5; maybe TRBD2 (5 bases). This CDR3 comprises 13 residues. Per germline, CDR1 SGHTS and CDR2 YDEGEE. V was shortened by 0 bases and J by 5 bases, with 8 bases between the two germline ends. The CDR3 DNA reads TGTGCCAGCAGCTTGGACAGAGGGGAGACCCAGTACTTC. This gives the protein CASSLDRGETQYF.

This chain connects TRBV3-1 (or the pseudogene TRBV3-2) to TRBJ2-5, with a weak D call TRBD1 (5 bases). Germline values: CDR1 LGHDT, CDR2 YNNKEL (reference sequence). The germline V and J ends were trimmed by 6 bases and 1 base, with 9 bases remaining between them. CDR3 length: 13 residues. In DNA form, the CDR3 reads TGTGCCAGCAGGGGGCGCCCCCAAGAGACCCAGTACTTC. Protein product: CASRGRPQETQYF.

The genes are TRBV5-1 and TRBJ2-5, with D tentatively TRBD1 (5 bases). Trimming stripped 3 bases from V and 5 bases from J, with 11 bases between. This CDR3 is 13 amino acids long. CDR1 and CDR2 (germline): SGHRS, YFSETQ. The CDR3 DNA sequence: TGCGCCAGCAGCTGGCAGGGTAGGGAGACCCAGTACTTC. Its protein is CASSWQGRETQYF.

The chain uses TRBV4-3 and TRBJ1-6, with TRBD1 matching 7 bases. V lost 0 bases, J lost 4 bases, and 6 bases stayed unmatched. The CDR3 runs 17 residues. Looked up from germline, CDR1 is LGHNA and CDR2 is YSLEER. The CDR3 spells CASSQDGGTAYNSPLHF. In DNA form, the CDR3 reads TGCGCCAGCAGCCAAGATGGGGGGACAGCTTATAATTCACCCCTCCACTTT.

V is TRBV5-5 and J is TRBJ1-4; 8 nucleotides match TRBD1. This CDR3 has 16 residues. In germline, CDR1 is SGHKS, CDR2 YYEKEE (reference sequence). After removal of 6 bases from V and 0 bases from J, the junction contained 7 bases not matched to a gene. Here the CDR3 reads CASTRTGPATNEKLFF. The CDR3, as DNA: TGTGCCAGCACCCGGACAGGGCCAGCAACTAATGAAAAACTGTTTTTT. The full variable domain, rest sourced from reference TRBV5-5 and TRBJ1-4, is DAGVTQSPTHLIKTRGQQVTLRCSPISGHKSVSWYQQVLGQGPQFIFQYYEKEERGRGNFPDRFSARQFPNYSSELNVNALLLGDSALYLCASTRTGPATNEKLFFGSGTQLSVL.

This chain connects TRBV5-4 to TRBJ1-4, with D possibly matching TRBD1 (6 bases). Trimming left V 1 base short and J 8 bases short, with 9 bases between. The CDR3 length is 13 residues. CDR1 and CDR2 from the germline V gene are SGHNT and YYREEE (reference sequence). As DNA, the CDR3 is TGTGCCAGCAGCTTGTCAGGACAGGAAAAACTGTTTTTT. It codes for CASSLSGQEKLFF.

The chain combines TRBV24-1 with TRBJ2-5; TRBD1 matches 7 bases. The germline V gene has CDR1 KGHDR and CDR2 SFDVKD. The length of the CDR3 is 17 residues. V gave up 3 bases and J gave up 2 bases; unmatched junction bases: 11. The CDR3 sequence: CATSDPGVGTAQETQYF. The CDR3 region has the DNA TGTGCCACCAGTGATCCCGGGGTGGGGACAGCACAAGAGACCCAGTACTTC.

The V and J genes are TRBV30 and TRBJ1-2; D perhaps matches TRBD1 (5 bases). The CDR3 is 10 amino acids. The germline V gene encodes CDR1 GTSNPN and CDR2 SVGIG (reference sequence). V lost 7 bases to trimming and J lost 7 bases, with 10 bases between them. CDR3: CAYLGLGYTF. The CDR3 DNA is TGTGCCTACCTGGGGCTTGGCTACACCTTC.

In DNA, the CDR3 is TGTGCCAGCAGCTTAGAGTTAGGGACAGGGGAGAATGAGCAGTTCTTC. This codes for CASSLELGTGENEQFF. This chain connects TRBV7-9 to TRBJ2-1, with 10 bases that match TRBD1. The CDR3 has 16 residues. The trim removed 1 base at V and 7 bases at J, leaving 7 bases unmatched. Germline V CDR1 and CDR2: SEHNR, FQNEAQ (reference sequence).

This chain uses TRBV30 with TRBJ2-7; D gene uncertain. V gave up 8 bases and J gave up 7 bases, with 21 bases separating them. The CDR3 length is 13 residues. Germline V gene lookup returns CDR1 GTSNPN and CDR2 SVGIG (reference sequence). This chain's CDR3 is CAASRSSTVEQYF. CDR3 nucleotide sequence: TGTGCCGCCTCAAGATCGAGTACGGTGGAGCAGTACTTC.

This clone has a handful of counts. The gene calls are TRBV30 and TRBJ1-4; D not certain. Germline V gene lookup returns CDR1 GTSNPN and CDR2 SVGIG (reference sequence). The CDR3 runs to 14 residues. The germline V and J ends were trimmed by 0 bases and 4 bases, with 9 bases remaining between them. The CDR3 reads CAWSVRGLNEKLFF. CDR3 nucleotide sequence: TGTGCCTGGAGTGTAAGAGGCCTTAATGAAAAACTGTTTTTT.

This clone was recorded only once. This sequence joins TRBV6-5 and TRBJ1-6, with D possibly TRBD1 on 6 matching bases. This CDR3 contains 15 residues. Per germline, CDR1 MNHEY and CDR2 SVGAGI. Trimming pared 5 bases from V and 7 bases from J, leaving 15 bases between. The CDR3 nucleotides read TGTGCCAGCAGTCCCCTTGACAGGCCAAATTCACCCCTCCACTTT. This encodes CASSPLDRPNSPLHF.